This is a list of T cell receptor beta chains from one sample in a study of blood T cells in healthy people across ages. Each CDR3 protein is one row after TCRdb ran MiXCR on the 5' RACE reads. The sample carries over a million distinct CDR3 sequences, 35% to 45% recorded once. The sample was blood. The origin of the receptors is a woman under 30 in good health. CDR3s include the opening cysteine and the closing phenylalanine or tryptophan. Each record gives: V gene, D gene, J gene, clone size, CDR3 DNA, CDR3 protein. D genes are given only for firm matches. Expanded clones are given a class, and other clones once, few, many or no size at all.

TRBV29-1	.	TRBJ2-7	few	TGCAGCGTTAGGAGGGGTTCCTACGAGCAGTACTTC	CSVRRGSYEQYF
TRBV29-1	TRBD1	TRBJ2-7	few	TGCAGCGTGTTCACCCGGGACAGGGGTCCTTACGAGCAGTACTTC	CSVFTRDRGPYEQYF
TRBV3-1	.	TRBJ2-5	few	TGTGCCAGCAGCCAGCGGCAAGGGTGGTACTTC	CASSQRQGWYF
TRBV11-2	TRBD2	TRBJ2-1	.	TGTGCCAGCAGCCCAGGACTAGCGGGAGCTCGTGGGCCCACTGAGCAGTTCTTC	CASSPGLAGARGPTEQFF
TRBV12-3/TRBV12-4	TRBD1	TRBJ1-1	.	TGTGCCAGCAGTTTAAGGACAGGGCCGGGGACTGAAGCTTTCTTT	CASSLRTGPGTEAFF
TRBV5-6	TRBD1	TRBJ2-7	.	TGTGCCAGCAGCTTCACCGGGACAGGGGCATACAAGCAGTACTTC	CASSFTGTGAYKQYF
TRBV12-3/TRBV12-4	.	TRBJ1-2	few	TGTGCCAGCAGTCTTGGAGACGGCGCCATGGGGAGTGGCTACACCTTC	CASSLGDGAMGSGYTF
TRBV7-9	.	TRBJ2-6	.	TGTGCCAGCAGCGCCCACCGCGACGGGGCCAACGTCCTGACTTTC	CASSAHRDGANVLTF
TRBV7-9	TRBD1	TRBJ1-2	.	TGTGTCAGCAGCCTCCGGGACAGCTCCTATGGCTACACCTTC	CVSSLRDSSYGYTF
TRBV14	.	TRBJ2-3	.	TGTACCAGCAGCCCCGCAGATACGCAGTATTTT	CTSSPADTQYF
TRBV6-6	.	TRBJ2-7	many	TGTGCCAGCAGTTTTTCGCAGGGAACCTACGAGCAGTACTTC	CASSFSQGTYEQYF
TRBV28	.	TRBJ2-1	.	TGTGCCAGCAGTTTAGGGCAGGCGATCAACAATGAGCAGTTCTTC	CASSLGQAINNEQFF
TRBV7-2	TRBD2	TRBJ2-2	.	TGTGCCAGCAGTCCCCGTAGAAGCGGGAGGGCGAGCGGGGAGCTGTTTTTT	CASSPRRSGRASGELFF
TRBV5-1	.	TRBJ2-3	.	TGCGCCAGCAGCTCGGAAATTTCCGTCCTCCACACGGATACGCAGTATTTT	CASSSEISVLHTDTQYF
TRBV4-1	TRBD2	TRBJ2-1	few	TGCGCCAGCAGCTTGGGGACTAGATTCGTTCAGTTCAATGAGCAGTTCTTC	CASSLGTRFVQFNEQFF
TRBV20-1	.	TRBJ2-7	.	TGCAGTGCTAGACCGCGGGACGGGGGTTATGAGCAGTACTTC	CSARPRDGGYEQYF
TRBV25-1	.	TRBJ2-1	few	TGTGCCAGCGGTAGGGCAGGGCCATACAATGAGCAGTTCTTC	CASGRAGPYNEQFF
TRBV5-1	TRBD1	TRBJ1-4	few	TGCGCCAGCAGCAGGACAGGGGGTTTTAATGAAAAACTGTTTTTT	CASSRTGGFNEKLFF
TRBV20-1	.	TRBJ2-5	.	TGCAGTGCTAGAGAAGACCGTCGGGAGACCCAGTACTTC	CSAREDRRETQYF
TRBV7-9	TRBD2	TRBJ2-5	.	TGTGCCAGCAGCCCCGGGACTAGTGGCGTGACCCAGTACTTC	CASSPGTSGVTQYF
TRBV28	TRBD2	TRBJ2-3	.	TGTGCCAGCAGTGAAGCGGGGGTAGAGGAGCAGTATTTT	CASSEAGVEEQYF
TRBV10-3	TRBD1	TRBJ2-1	.	TGTGCCATCAGCGGGGTAACAGGGGGGTTGGACCTATACAATGAGCAGTTCTTC	CAISGVTGGLDLYNEQFF
TRBV6-4	.	TRBJ1-2	few	TGTGCCAGCCGCGCCCCGAGCGACCCCGGGGGCTACACCTTC	CASRAPSDPGGYTF
TRBV27	.	TRBJ2-7	few	TGTGCCAGCAGTTTATCGTATGGGCAGCCGGACGAGCAGTACTTC	CASSLSYGQPDEQYF
TRBV12-3/TRBV12-4	TRBD1	TRBJ1-4	.	TGTGCCAGCAGTTCCGCCTCCGGGACAGGGTCTGGGAAACTGTTTTTT	CASSSASGTGSGKLFF
TRBV11-2	TRBD2	TRBJ2-5	few	TGTGCCAGCAGTCCTCTAGCGGAAGAGACCCAGTACTTC	CASSPLAEETQYF
TRBV7-2	TRBD1	TRBJ1-1	few	TGTGCCAGCAGGGAGACGACAGGGGACACTGAAGCTTTCTTT	CASRETTGDTEAFF
TRBV5-1	TRBD2	TRBJ2-7	few	TGCGCCAGCAGCACGGGGGGGACTAGCGGTACCTACGAGCAGTACTTC	CASSTGGTSGTYEQYF
TRBV12-5	TRBD1	TRBJ2-4	.	TGTGCTAGTGGAGGACAGGGCTTATCCAAAAACATTCAGTACTTC	CASGGQGLSKNIQYF
TRBV5-5	.	TRBJ1-5	.	TGTGCCAGCAGCCCGGTCCTGACAGCAAGCAATCAGCCCCAGCATTTT	CASSPVLTASNQPQHF
TRBV14	.	TRBJ2-1	.	TGTGCCAGCAGCCAGTGGGGCCTCACCCCAGATTTCAATGAGCAGTTCTTC	CASSQWGLTPDFNEQFF
TRBV29-1	.	TRBJ2-1	.	TGCAGCGTTGAAGGGGTAGGCAGCTCCTACAATGAGCAGTTCTTC	CSVEGVGSSYNEQFF
TRBV29-1	TRBD1	TRBJ2-5	.	TGCAGCGTTGTCGGGACAGGGCGCGAGACCCAGTACTTC	CSVVGTGRETQYF